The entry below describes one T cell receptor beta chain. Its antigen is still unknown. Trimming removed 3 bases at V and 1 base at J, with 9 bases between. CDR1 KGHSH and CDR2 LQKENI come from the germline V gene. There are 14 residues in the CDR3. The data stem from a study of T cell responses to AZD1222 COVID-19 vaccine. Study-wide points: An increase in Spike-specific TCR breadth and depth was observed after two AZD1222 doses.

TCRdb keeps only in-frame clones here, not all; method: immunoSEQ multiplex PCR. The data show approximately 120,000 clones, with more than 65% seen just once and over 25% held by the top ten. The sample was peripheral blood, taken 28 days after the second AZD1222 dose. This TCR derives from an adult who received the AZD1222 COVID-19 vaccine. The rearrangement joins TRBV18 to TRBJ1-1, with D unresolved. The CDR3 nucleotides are TGTGCCAGCTCACCTGACATCTGGAACACTGAAGCTTTCTTT. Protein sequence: CASSPDIWNTEAFF.